This is a list of T cell receptor beta chains from one sample in a study of sequential checkpoint blockade in melanoma. Profiling relied on immunoSEQ multiplex PCR, and the TCRdb table lists in-frame clones only, not all of them. The sample lists 15,000 to 20,000 clones; around two thirds were seen once. Source: CD8+ T cells sorted from blood (inferred from file names), taken from a patient given nivolumab and ipilimumab in sequence. Source of these receptors: a human donor with melanoma. Both conserved end residues are part of each CDR3. D genes are given only for firm matches. The listing skips clone size in some rows; elsewhere it reads once, few, many or a size class.

V: TRBV7-6; J: TRBJ1-3; size: .; D: .; CDR3: CASSRGGNTIYF; DNA: TGTGCCAGCAGCAGGGGTGGAAACACCATATATTTT
V: TRBV19; J: TRBJ2-2; size: .; D: TRBD2; CDR3: CASRGLAGGPGTGELFF; DNA: TGTGCCAGTAGGGGACTAGCGGGGGGGCCTGGGACCGGGGAGCTGTTTTTT
V: TRBV28; J: TRBJ2-1; size: .; D: .; CDR3: CASSVAGSAAGEQFF; DNA: TGTGCCAGCAGCGTAGCCGGTAGCGCGGCCGGTGAGCAGTTCTTC
V: TRBV6-5; J: TRBJ2-7; size: .; D: .; CDR3: CASSYEDEQYF; DNA: TGTGCCAGCAGTTACGAGGACGAGCAGTACTTC
V: TRBV9; J: TRBJ2-1; size: .; D: TRBD2; CDR3: CASSAGTSGGYEQFF; DNA: TGTGCCAGCAGCGCGGGGACTAGCGGGGGCTATGAGCAGTTCTTC
V: TRBV4-3; J: TRBJ2-7; size: .; D: .; CDR3: CASSQGAGVVYEQYF; DNA: TGCGCCAGCAGCCAAGGGGCAGGGGTGGTTTACGAGCAGTACTTC
V: TRBV7-9; J: TRBJ1-1; size: .; D: .; CDR3: CASSLWRDSEAFF; DNA: TGTGCCAGCAGCTTGTGGAGGGATTCTGAAGCTTTCTTT
V: TRBV27; J: TRBJ2-1; size: .; D: TRBD2; CDR3: CASRGGGTSSYNEQFF; DNA: TGTGCCAGCAGAGGCGGGGGAACCAGCTCCTACAATGAGCAGTTCTTC
V: TRBV2; J: TRBJ1-2; size: .; D: .; CDR3: CASSETWATNYGYTF; DNA: TGTGCCAGCAGTGAAACCTGGGCCACTAACTATGGCTACACCTTC
V: TRBV18; J: TRBJ2-3; size: .; D: .; CDR3: CASSPDRGTDTQYF; DNA: TGTGCCAGCTCACCAGACAGAGGCACAGATACGCAGTATTTT
V: TRBV5-4; J: TRBJ1-1; size: few; D: .; CDR3: CASSQTGITEAFF; DNA: TGCGCCAGCAGCCAAACAGGGATTACTGAAGCTTTCTTT
V: TRBV21-1; J: TRBJ1-5; size: .; D: .; CDR3: CASSKEGETNQPQHF; DNA: TGTGCCAGCAGCAAAGAAGGGGAAACTAATCAGCCCCAGCATTTT
V: TRBV7-9; J: TRBJ2-3; size: .; D: .; CDR3: CASSPSDGGDTQYF; DNA: TGTGCCAGCAGCCCCTCCGACGGGGGAGATACGCAGTATTTT
V: TRBV5-1; J: TRBJ2-6; size: once; D: .; CDR3: CASSLVGGEANVLTF; DNA: TGCGCCAGCAGCTTGGTTGGCGGGGAGGCCAACGTCCTGACTTTC
V: TRBV5-4; J: TRBJ1-2; size: once; D: .; CDR3: CASNPLQGGLHYGYTF; DNA: TGTGCCAGCAACCCCCTCCAGGGCGGACTACACTATGGCTACACCTTC
V: TRBV7-9; J: TRBJ1-5; size: .; D: .; CDR3: CASSPGRLHQPQHF; DNA: TGTGCCAGCAGCCCGGGGAGGCTGCATCAGCCCCAGCATTTT
V: TRBV4-1; J: TRBJ2-3; size: .; D: TRBD1; CDR3: CASSQDGTGVWLDTQYF; DNA: TGCGCCAGCAGCCAAGATGGGACAGGGGTTTGGTTAGATACGCAGTATTTT
V: TRBV19; J: TRBJ2-7; size: few; D: .; CDR3: CATHEDSSYEQYF; DNA: TGTGCCACTCATGAGGACAGCTCCTACGAGCAGTACTTC
V: TRBV15; J: TRBJ1-2; size: .; D: .; CDR3: CATSRDRGGGNYGYTF; DNA: TGTGCCACCAGCAGAGATCGCGGGGGGGGCAACTATGGCTACACCTTC
V: TRBV5-1; J: TRBJ2-4; size: .; D: TRBD1; CDR3: CASSYATGANIQYF; DNA: TGCGCCAGCAGCTACGCGACAGGGGCGAACATTCAGTACTTC
V: TRBV4-1; J: TRBJ2-5; size: few; D: TRBD2; CDR3: CASGASSGGETQYF; DNA: TGCGCCAGCGGGGCTTCTAGCGGGGGCGAGACCCAGTACTTC
V: TRBV13; J: TRBJ2-7; size: .; D: .; CDR3: CASSWGRASYEQYF; DNA: TGTGCCAGCAGTTGGGGCAGGGCCTCCTACGAGCAGTACTTC
V: TRBV6-5; J: TRBJ2-5; size: .; D: .; CDR3: CASSYSFGTGETQYF; DNA: TGTGCCAGCAGTTACTCTTTCGGCACAGGCGAGACCCAGTACTTC